These 22 T cell receptor beta chains originate from one sample sequenced in a study of T cell responses to AZD1222 COVID-19 vaccine. Data came from immunoSEQ multiplex PCR; TCRdb stores just in-frame clones and leaves some out. The data show approximately 80,000 clones, about nine tenths seen once. The sample in question was peripheral blood, obtained on day 0 of AZD1222 vaccination. Source of these receptors: an adult in good health.

The chain recombines TRBV5-6 with TRBJ1-5; D is undetermined. The CDR3 has 15 residues. The germline V gene encodes CDR1 SGHDT and CDR2 YYEEEE. V lost 4 bases and J 1 base, leaving 12 bases between the germline ends. CDR3 in amino acids: CASSLRMRSNQPQHF. CDR3 sequence (DNA): TGTGCCAGCAGCCTGAGGATGCGGAGCAATCAGCCCCAGCATTTT.

The chain links TRBV10-3 to TRBJ1-1; D uncertain. Germline V CDR1 and CDR2: ENHRY, SYGVKD. V lost 10 bases to trimming and J lost 8 bases, with 20 bases between them. The CDR3 sequence is 13 residues long. The CDR3 sequence: CATISPPISEAFF. The CDR3 nucleotides are TGTGCCACCATCTCTCCCCCCATTAGCGAAGCTTTCTTT.

This clone appeared once. The J gene is TRBJ2-1, the V gene TRBV7-2; 7 nucleotides agree with TRBD1. This CDR3 contains 16 residues. In germline, CDR1 is SGHTA, CDR2 FQGNSA. Trimming took 6 bases from V and 7 from J; bases not matched to a gene: 15. CDR3 protein: CASSLAHGTAINEQFF. DNA for the CDR3: TGTGCCAGCAGTTTGGCCCACGGGACAGCAATTAATGAGCAGTTCTTC.

The CDR3: CASRPQGNGVGHQYF. The CDR3 DNA reads TGTGCCAGTAGGCCGCAGGGGAATGGGGTCGGTCATCAGTACTTC. The J gene is TRBJ2-4, the V gene TRBV19, with D tentatively TRBD1 (6 bases). Germline loops: CDR1 LNHDA, CDR2 SQIVND (reference sequence). The CDR3 length is 15 residues. V lost 6 bases and J lost 12, with 24 bases in between.

This chain connects TRBV28 to TRBJ1-3; weak D call: TRBD1 (6 bases). Germline V lookup: CDR1 MDHEN, CDR2 SYDVKM. CDR3 length: 15 amino acids. V lost 7 bases, J lost 0 bases, and 13 bases lay in between. Here the CDR3 reads CASIHGGDSGNTIYF. DNA for the CDR3: TGTGCCAGCATCCATGGGGGCGACTCTGGAAACACCATATATTTT. Drawing the rest from reference TRBV28 and TRBJ1-3, the complete variable domain is DVKVTQSSRYLVKRTGEKVFLECVQDMDHENMFWYRQDPGLGLRLIYFSYDVKMKEKGDIPEGYSVSREKKERFSLILESASTNQTSMYLCASIHGGDSGNTIYFGEGSWLTVV.

The chain joins TRBV19 to TRBJ2-7; possible D gene TRBD2, 6 bases. This CDR3 comprises 11 residues. CDR1 and CDR2 from the germline V gene are LNHDA and SQIVND (reference sequence). V was cut by 4 bases and J by 5 bases, with 6 bases left in between. CDR3 region: CASSRGDEQYF. In DNA, the CDR3 is TGTGCCAGTAGTAGGGGGGACGAGCAGTACTTC.

The chain uses TRBV4-1 and TRBJ1-6; D perhaps matches TRBD1 (6 bases). V was shortened by 2 bases and J by 7 bases, with 9 bases between the two germline ends. Germline lookup yields CDR1 MGHRA and CDR2 YSYEKL. The CDR3 totals 14 residues. In nucleotides, the CDR3 is TGCGCCAGCAGCCAAACTAGGGGGAATTCACCCCTCCACTTT. As protein: CASSQTRGNSPLHF.

J is TRBJ2-5 and V is TRBV18; the D is unclear. V lost 4 bases and J 6 bases, leaving 6 bases between the germline ends. Germline CDR1 KGHSH, CDR2 LQKENI. This CDR3 comprises 11 residues. As DNA, the CDR3 is TGTGCCAGCTCACTAGGACAGACCCAGTACTTC. Residues: CASSLGQTQYF.

The genes are TRBV2 and TRBJ2-3; 11 bases are shared with TRBD1. The trim removed 6 bases at V and 4 bases at J, leaving 6 bases unmatched. Looked up from germline, CDR1 is SNHLY and CDR2 is FYNNEI. This CDR3 contains 15 residues. This chain's CDR3 is CASSYGTGGADTQYF. The CDR3 DNA is TGTGCCAGCAGCTACGGGACAGGGGGAGCAGATACGCAGTATTTT.

The chain has TRBV7-3 and TRBJ2-3; the D gene is possibly TRBD2 (5 bases). The CDR3 is made up of 15 amino acids. Germline lookup yields CDR1 SGHTA and CDR2 FQGTGA. The V end lost 3 bases, the J end lost 0 bases, and 10 bases lay between the germline ends. Here the CDR3 reads CASSLLARSTDTQYF. The CDR3 nucleotides read TGTGCCAGCAGCTTGTTAGCGAGAAGCACAGATACGCAGTATTTT.

The rearrangement joins TRBV30 to TRBJ1-2, with D unresolved. V lost 4 bases and J 8 bases, leaving 20 bases between the germline ends. Germline V lookup: CDR1 GTSNPN, CDR2 SVGIG (reference sequence). CDR3 length equals 14 residues. Written as DNA, the CDR3 is TGTGCCTGGACCCTAGGAGTATCCCCGAAGGGCTACACCTTC. Amino acids: CAWTLGVSPKGYTF.

This clone was counted a single time. J is TRBJ1-4 and V is TRBV19; D not resolved. Germline CDR1 LNHDA, CDR2 SQIVND (reference sequence). V was cut by 3 bases and J by 5 bases, with 7 bases left in between. The CDR3 covers 13 residues. The CDR3 sequence: CASSMRQNEKLFF. CDR3 in DNA: TGTGCCAGTAGTATGCGGCAGAATGAAAAACTGTTTTTT.

In DNA form, the CDR3 reads TGTGCCAGTAGCCCGGGGACAGTGATTATGAACACTGAAGCTTTCTTT. Protein sequence: CASSPGTVIMNTEAFF. This chain joins TRBV19 and TRBJ1-1; 7 bases align to TRBD1. CDR1 is LNHDA, CDR2 SQIVND, per germline (reference sequence). V trimming: 6 bases; J trimming: 0 bases; junction bases outside the gene matches: 10. CDR3 length equals 16 residues. Full variable domain (outside the CDR3, taken from reference TRBV19 and TRBJ1-1): DGGITQSPKYLFRKEGQNVTLSCEQNLNHDAMYWYRQDPGQGLRLIYYSQIVNDFQKGDIAEGYSVSREKKESFPLTVTSAQKNPTAFYLCASSPGTVIMNTEAFFGQGTRLTVV.

This clone was seen only once. The V gene is TRBV14, the J gene TRBJ2-7; the D is unclear. There are 12 residues in the CDR3. CDR1 SGHDN and CDR2 FVKESK come from the germline V gene. The V and J ends lost 2 bases and 7 bases respectively, with 9 bases between them. The CDR3 coding sequence is TGTGCCAGCAGCCAACCCCCGGAGGAGCAGTACTTC. The encoded protein is CASSQPPEEQYF.

The chain combines TRBV5-5 with TRBJ1-6, with 7 bases matching TRBD1. The germline gives CDR1 SGHKS, CDR2 YYEKEE (reference sequence). Losses at the gene ends were 1 base for V and 6 bases for J; bases not matched to a gene: 10. CDR3 length: 17 amino acids. In DNA form, the CDR3 reads TGTGCCAGCAGCTTGTATAGGCAGGGGGTATCTAATTCACCCCTCCACTTT. Protein: CASSLYRQGVSNSPLHF.

V gene TRBV4-3 combines with J gene TRBJ2-2; D not resolved. V was pared by 1 base and J by 1 base, with 10 bases between. CDR1 and CDR2 from the germline V gene are LGHNA and YSLEER. CDR3 length: 16 residues. The CDR3 DNA reads TGCGCCAGCAGCCAAGGTGGCGACGGGAACACCGGGGAGCTGTTTTTT. Its protein product is CASSQGGDGNTGELFF.

This clone was detected a few times. The chain couples TRBV3-1 (or the pseudogene TRBV3-2) to TRBJ2-5; D possibly corresponds to TRBD2 (6 bases). The CDR3 covers 16 residues. The germline V gene has CDR1 LGHDT and CDR2 YNNKEL (reference sequence). V lost 0 bases and J lost 5, with 16 bases in between. CDR3 region: CASSQDSGTFQETQYF. In DNA form, the CDR3 reads TGTGCCAGCAGCCAAGATTCGGGGACTTTCCAGGAGACCCAGTACTTC.

The gene calls are TRBV5-6 and TRBJ1-1, with TRBD1 as a possible D gene (5 bases). CDR3 size: 13 residues. Trimming stripped 1 base from V and 9 bases from J, with 13 bases between. Germline V gene data show CDR1 as SGHDT and CDR2 as YYEEEE. CDR3 loop: CASSLSGARKAFF. The CDR3 region has the DNA TGTGCCAGCAGCTTGTCCGGGGCGCGAAAAGCTTTCTTT.

The J gene is TRBJ1-1, the V gene TRBV30, with D uncertain. Germline V gene lookup returns CDR1 GTSNPN and CDR2 SVGIG (reference sequence). Trimming pared 3 bases from V and 0 bases from J, leaving 14 bases between. The CDR3 has 15 amino acids. The CDR3 here is CAWRKRSTMNTEAFF. CDR3 nucleotides: TGTGCCTGGAGAAAGCGGTCAACCATGAACACTGAAGCTTTCTTT.

This sequence joins TRBV30 and TRBJ2-4; D call uncertain. The length of the CDR3 is 11 residues. Germline V gene data show CDR1 as GTSNPN and CDR2 as SVGIG (reference sequence). V lost 7 bases and J 2 bases, leaving 6 bases between the germline ends. CDR3 in amino acids: CASSTKNIQYF. The CDR3 DNA follows: TGTGCCTCCTCGACCAAAAACATTCAGTACTTC.

This chain joins TRBV20-1 and TRBJ1-1; D ambiguous. There are 11 residues in the CDR3. V was pared by 5 bases and J by 12 bases, with 16 bases between. Germline loops: CDR1 DFQATT, CDR2 SNEGSKA (reference sequence). CDR3 DNA: TGCAGTGCTCCGGCCTCAGGCATAACTTTCTTT. It is translated as CSAPASGITFF.

The chain employs TRBV9 and TRBJ2-5, with unresolved D. CDR3 size: 14 residues. V lost 1 base to trimming and J lost 5 bases, with 12 bases between them. Germline CDR1 is SGDLS and CDR2 is YYNGEE. CDR3 nucleotide sequence: TGTGCCAGCAGCGTAAGACTCGACGGGGAGACCCAGTACTTC. Translation gives CASSVRLDGETQYF.